The source of this T cell receptor (beta chain) is a study of cytomegalovirus exposure and HLA in healthy donors. Study-level results: Researchers reported in a later analysis that a missense DCLRE1C variant was tied to TCR beta V- and J-gene trimming.

The PCR contained 60 Vbeta and 13 Jbeta primers. Using immunoSEQ multiplex PCR, the repertoire was profiled, and TCRdb retains in-frame clones only, with some absent. This sample yields 170,000 or so clones, of which 75% to 90% are seen a single time; roughly 6.3% belongs to the top ten. For this clone: The antigen is undetermined.

This clonotype was obtained from a male donor in good health and CMV-seropositive. Material for sequencing was PBMCs.

CDR3 in amino acids: CASSLSSGANVLTF. The CDR3 region has the DNA TGTGCCAGCAGCCTTAGCTCTGGGGCCAACGTCCTGACTTTC. This chain uses TRBV6-5 with TRBJ2-6; D not certain. Germline V gene lookup returns CDR1 MNHEY and CDR2 SVGAGI. The CDR3 runs 14 residues. Trimming stripped 6 bases from V and 0 bases from J, with 6 bases between.